Given below is one T cell receptor beta chain in context. What antigen it recognizes has not been identified. No clone much larger than this one lies a single base away; base qualities are absent. These data come from a study of CD4 T cells in relation to SARS-CoV-2 and coronaviruses (dated by TCRdb to about 2021). For the wider study: Using patient-derived lymphoblastoid cell lines, the shared crossreactive spike epitopes were mapped to their HLA restriction. The study assessed, at the TCR clonotype level, memory CD4+ T cell crossreactivity between SARS-CoV-2 and common cold coronavirus spike proteins. The Adaptive Biotechnologies TCR-sequencing kit was used to sequence samples from a few pre-COVID donors and the naive versus memory experiments, whereas other data were Illumina-based. Expansion assays from other donors in the study were sequenced with a different, Illumina-based TCR-beta assay.

Uncultured naive and memory CD4+ T cell DNA received deep-resolution immunoSEQ TCR-beta sequencing. The authors processed their data as follows. During preprocessing, nonproductive sequences were removed, along with CDR3s that did not begin with C, did not end with F or W, or were shorter than 7 amino acids. Cultured and uncultured naive and memory CD4+ repertoires were searched for previously identified spike- and CEF-reactive CDR3s. Pairwise Levenshtein distance, computed with the stringdist R package after three terminal residues were trimmed from each end, was used as the measure of CDR3 homology. Drawn from immuneACCESS, this table holds only the in-frame rearrangements with V and J called that TCRdb kept. Clones are partly lost; checked studies trace under half to an unresolved V gene and leave the rest unexplained. For V, J and clone size, that table is used; D and trimming come from the DNA. The sample includes some 64,000 clones, with approximately 94% observed a single time. The ten biggest clones cover over 0.11% of the sample.

Overall study outcomes, separate from this receptor: Naive versus memory sequencing indicated the assay detects memory recall responses rather than primary responses primed during culture. Around three fifths of donors had memory CD4+ clonotypes that crossrecognized SARS-CoV-2 and at least one common cold coronavirus spike. No donor contributed both pre-pandemic and post-infection samples, which limited tracing the source of pre-existing responses. Small numbers of patients and of tested TCRs were a limitation of the study. Since the crossreactivity analysis centred on spike protein, crossreactivity against other viral proteins was not assessed. Significantly weaker SARS-CoV-2-driven expansion was shown by crossreactive clones than by monoreactive clones, consistent with antigenic imprinting.

Trimming at the junction amounts to 8 bases on V and 6 bases on J, and the germline ends lie 22 bases apart. For CDR1 and CDR2, the germline V gene (reference sequence) lists SEHNR and FQNEAQ. There are 15 amino acids in the CDR3, from cysteine to phenylalanine inclusive. The DNA shown is the 45-base CDR3, in frame from base 1. CD4+ T cells from unexposed donors were collected before the COVID-19 pandemic (2011-2018). Naive and memory CD4+ T cells were separated from cryopreserved PBMCs by first enriching for CD4 and then performing EasySep naive CD4+ T cell enrichment. Leukapheresis product for the unexposed donors was purchased commercially. Ficoll-Paque PLUS gradient centrifugation was used to isolate PBMCs from leukapheresis product or whole blood. PBMCs were either cryopreserved at -140 degrees C or used fresh in the expansion assay. The QIAamp Micro DNA Kit was used to extract genomic DNA from the CD4+ T cells.

This receptor chain uses TRBV7-9 and TRBJ1-1; the D gene lacks a confident call. The sequencing input was naive CD4+ T cells from PBMCs. The sample's cell subset or site label is to be understood as: naive CD4+ T cells isolated by negative enrichment. This receptor was obtained from a human donor in good health. Here the CDR3 is given as CASGLQEGLAPEAFF. The DNA reads TGTGCCAGCGGGCTCCAGGAGGGATTAGCTCCTGAAGCTTTCTTT.